This note documents a single T cell receptor (beta chain) sequence. The entry originates in a study of T cell changes during pregnancy in multiple sclerosis. Only in-frame clones appear in the TCRdb table, and some are missing; sequencing was by immunoSEQ multiplex PCR. The table shows 69,000 or so clones, with more than 85% occurring only once. The CDR3 consists of 16 residues. Per germline, CDR1 ENHRY and CDR2 SYGVKD. The V segment lost 5 bases and the J segment 4 bases; nucleotides outside the gene matches: 6. This TCR derives from a female donor in good health, enrolled as a control in a pregnancy study. This specimen consisted of CD4+ T cells from peripheral blood mononuclear cells, obtained in the third trimester of pregnancy. The chain uses TRBV10-3 and TRBJ2-1; 12 nucleotides match TRBD2. The CDR3, as DNA: TGTGCCATCAGTCCCCTAACTAGCGGGGGGTACAATGAGCAGTTCTTC. It translates to CAISPLTSGGYNEQFF.